This T cell receptor beta chain was sequenced during a study of blood T cell repertoires in COVID-19. On the study more broadly: T cells, B-cell-depleted T cells, or PBMCs provided the cDNA or gDNA that served as material.

CDR3 length: 14 amino acids. V was cut by 3 bases and J by 2 bases, with 8 bases left in between. Germline-derived CDR1 and CDR2 are MNHEY and SMNVEV (reference sequence). This table comes from immunoSEQ multiplex PCR, and its TCRdb copy is limited to in-frame clones, with some not included. The sample lists hundreds of thousands of clones, around 85% seen once, with about 2.2% in the top ten. The receptor was derived from a woman in her twenties or thirties who had recovered from COVID-19. The material sequenced was peripheral blood. The chain has TRBV27 and TRBJ1-5; D not resolved. CDR3 in amino acids: CASSLLGGNQPQHF. CDR3 nucleotides: TGTGCCAGCAGTTTGTTGGGAGGCAATCAGCCCCAGCATTTT.